These T cell receptor beta chains were read from a single sample in a study of T cells in pancreatic ductal adenocarcinoma. Produced via immunoSEQ multiplex PCR; TCRdb's table is partial and in-frame only. The repertoire holds 100,000 or so clones, about 95% seen once, with about 3.4% in the top ten. The specimen sequenced was PBMCs. The source of these receptors is a human donor with pancreatic ductal adenocarcinoma. Each CDR3 is given with its conserved first and last residue. Each record gives: D gene, J gene, V gene, clone size, CDR3 protein, CDR3 DNA. D genes are given only for firm matches. Clone size is stated in some rows and not others, as once, few, many or a class when expanded.

TRBD2 TRBJ2-7 TRBV27 . CASSPWGSGILRNEQYF TGTGCCAGCAGTCCCTGGGGTAGCGGGATTCTTCGAAACGAGCAGTACTTC
. TRBJ2-7 TRBV30 . CAWNSPDGGRSYEQYF TGTGCCTGGAACAGTCCGGACGGAGGGCGCTCCTACGAGCAGTACTTC
TRBD2 TRBJ2-1 TRBV28 . CASSPASGGYNEQFF TGTGCCAGCAGTCCCGCTAGCGGGGGGTACAATGAGCAGTTCTTC
. TRBJ2-3 TRBV19 . CASQWSSTDTQYF TGTGCCAGCCAATGGAGTAGCACAGATACGCAGTATTTT
TRBD2 TRBJ2-7 TRBV5-1 . CASSSGLAGGQNEQYF TGCGCCAGCAGCTCAGGACTAGCGGGAGGGCAAAACGAGCAGTACTTC
TRBD1 TRBJ2-2 TRBV25-1 once CASSVDRGAERGELFF TGTGCCAGCAGTGTAGACAGGGGAGCGGAACGCGGGGAGCTGTTTTTT
TRBD2 TRBJ2-3 TRBV7-2 . CASSDAARLAGSDTQYF TGTGCCAGCAGCGATGCAGCACGGCTAGCGGGGTCAGATACGCAGTATTTT
. TRBJ1-5 TRBV6-4 few CASSEQAGRQPQHF TGTGCCAGCAGTGAACAGGCAGGTCGTCAGCCCCAGCATTTT
TRBD2 TRBJ2-5 TRBV6-1 . CASGLAKETQYF TGTGCCAGCGGACTAGCTAAAGAGACCCAGTACTTC
. TRBJ2-2 TRBV2 . CASGLNTGELFF TGTGCCAGCGGACTTAACACCGGGGAGCTGTTTTTT
. TRBJ2-6 TRBV2 . CASSDPVSGANVLTF TGTGCCAGCAGTGACCCAGTTTCTGGGGCCAACGTCCTGACTTTC
. TRBJ1-5 TRBV28 once CASTTAGLVEPQHF TGTGCCAGCACTACTGCGGGACTCGTGGAGCCCCAGCATTTT
. TRBJ2-1 TRBV7-9 . CASSLIAVSNEQFF TGTGCCAGCAGCTTAATAGCAGTCAGCAATGAGCAGTTCTTC
. TRBJ2-7 TRBV6-1 . CASSDGQGYEQYF TGTGCCAGCAGTGATGGGCAGGGCTACGAGCAGTACTTC
. TRBJ2-2 TRBV6-6 . CASSTREAGELFF TGTGCCAGCAGTACAAGAGAGGCCGGGGAGCTGTTTTTT
. TRBJ2-7 TRBV4-1 . CASSRATGAYEQYF TGCGCCAGCAGCCGGGCGACGGGGGCCTACGAGCAGTACTTC
TRBD1 TRBJ1-2 TRBV2 . CASSGTGGDYTF TGTGCCAGCAGTGGTACAGGGGGCGACTACACCTTC
. TRBJ2-7 TRBV30 . CAWRSALEQYF TGTGCCTGGAGATCAGCGCTCGAGCAGTACTTC
. TRBJ2-1 TRBV5-1 . CASSLTGLHNEQFF TGCGCCAGCAGCTTGACAGGGCTTCACAATGAGCAGTTCTTC
TRBD2 TRBJ2-7 TRBV28 . CASQAGGVYEQYF TGTGCCAGCCAAGCGGGAGGGGTATACGAGCAGTACTTC
TRBD2 TRBJ2-1 TRBV18 . CASSPPSGKGSYNEQFF TGTGCCAGCTCACCACCTAGCGGGAAAGGGTCCTACAATGAGCAGTTCTTC
. TRBJ1-5 TRBV4-1 . CASSQTGGNQPQHF TGCGCCAGCAGCCAAACGGGAGGAAATCAGCCCCAGCATTTT
. TRBJ2-3 TRBV4-2 . CASSQASDTDTQYF TGTGCCAGCAGCCAAGCTAGCGACACAGATACGCAGTATTTT
. TRBJ2-2 TRBV19 . CASMDSANTGELFF TGTGCCAGTATGGATAGCGCGAACACCGGGGAGCTGTTTTTT
. TRBJ1-5 TRBV7-9 . CASSLSRGGVNQPQHF TGTGCCAGCAGCCTATCGAGGGGAGGAGTGAATCAGCCCCAGCATTTT
. TRBJ2-5 TRBV5-1 . CASSLNPGWQETQYF TGCGCCAGCAGCTTGAATCCGGGGTGGCAAGAGACCCAGTACTTC
. TRBJ2-7 TRBV13 . CASSLTGTGAYEQYF TGTGCCAGCAGCCTGACCGGGACGGGGGCCTACGAGCAGTACTTC
TRBD1 TRBJ2-3 TRBV6-1 . CASSLGQDPDTQYF TGTGCCAGCAGCCTGGGACAGGACCCAGATACGCAGTATTTT
. TRBJ1-1 TRBV18 . CASSPGQGRAEAFF TGTGCCAGCTCACCAGGTCAGGGAAGGGCTGAAGCTTTCTTT
TRBD1 TRBJ2-5 TRBV9 . CASSVVGGIEETQYF TGTGCCAGCAGCGTAGTAGGGGGCATAGAGGAGACCCAGTACTTC
. TRBJ2-6 TRBV11-2 . CASSFISGANVLTF TGTGCCAGCAGCTTTATTTCTGGGGCCAACGTCCTGACTTTC
. TRBJ1-5 TRBV19 . CASRQMNQPQHF TGTGCCAGTAGGCAGATGAATCAGCCCCAGCATTTT
TRBD2 TRBJ2-1 TRBV5-1 once CASSLGTSGDEQFF TGCGCCAGCAGCCTCGGGACTAGCGGGGATGAGCAGTTCTTC
. TRBJ2-3 TRBV27 . CASSPSGETDTQYF TGTGCCAGCAGCCCAAGTGGGGAGACAGATACGCAGTATTTT
. TRBJ2-7 TRBV15 . CATSFNRDISYEQYF TGTGCCACCAGCTTCAACAGGGATATCTCCTACGAGCAGTACTTC
. TRBJ2-7 TRBV23-1 . CASSQSSEATYEQYF TGCGCCAGCAGTCAATCGAGCGAAGCCACCTACGAGCAGTACTTC
TRBD2 TRBJ2-4 TRBV9 . CASSSGREKNIQYF TGTGCCAGCAGTTCGGGGAGGGAAAAAAACATTCAGTACTTC
TRBD2 TRBJ2-7 TRBV27 . CASSLPGLAGVEQYF TGTGCCAGCAGTTTACCGGGACTAGCGGGAGTCGAGCAGTACTTC
. TRBJ1-2 TRBV4-3 . CASSPGLSPYGYTF TGCGCCAGCAGCCCGGGACTTTCTCCCTATGGCTACACCTTC
. TRBJ1-4 TRBV7-9 . CASSSDTSNEKLFF TGTGCCAGCAGCTCGGACACCTCTAATGAAAAACTGTTTTTT
. TRBJ2-5 TRBV5-1 . CASSLAVGGQETQYF TGCGCCAGCAGCTTGGCCGTCGGCGGGCAAGAGACCCAGTACTTC
. TRBJ2-7 TRBV9 . CASSPRVDPYEQYF TGTGCCAGCAGCCCCAGGGTGGATCCCTACGAGCAGTACTTC
. TRBJ2-5 TRBV5-1 . CASTFLGRGGQETQYF TGCGCCAGCACATTCCTAGGCAGGGGTGGCCAAGAGACCCAGTACTTC
. TRBJ2-3 TRBV30 . CAWSVRAGLFTDTQYF TGTGCCTGGAGTGTACGTGCGGGACTCTTCACAGATACGCAGTATTTT
. TRBJ2-1 TRBV6-5 . CASSYRGGQFF TGTGCCAGCAGTTACCGAGGGGGGCAGTTCTTC
. TRBJ2-5 TRBV4-1 . CASSQGALAGQETQYF TGCGCCAGCAGCCAAGGAGCCTTGGCGGGTCAAGAGACCCAGTACTTC
TRBD2 TRBJ2-1 TRBV4-1 . CASSQSGSGRPYNEQFF TGCGCCAGCAGCCAATCGGGTAGCGGGAGGCCCTACAATGAGCAGTTCTTC
TRBD1 TRBJ1-1 TRBV5-6 . CASSLKQGAAEAFF TGTGCCAGCAGCTTGAAACAGGGGGCCGCTGAAGCTTTCTTT
. TRBJ2-3 TRBV28 . CASRRGDTQYF TGTGCCAGCAGAAGAGGAGATACGCAGTATTTT
TRBD1 TRBJ2-6 TRBV30 . CAWSGGQGAGANVLTF TGTGCCTGGAGTGGAGGACAGGGGGCTGGGGCCAACGTCCTGACTTTC
. TRBJ2-1 TRBV18 . CASSPQDFGNYNEQFF TGTGCCAGCTCACCACAGGACTTCGGGAATTACAATGAGCAGTTCTTC
TRBD2 TRBJ2-7 TRBV5-6 . CASISGTRLEQYF TGTGCCAGCATCTCCGGGACTAGGCTCGAGCAGTACTTC
TRBD1 TRBJ1-1 TRBV18 . CASSPRGLSTEAFF TGTGCCAGCTCACCCAGGGGGCTGAGCACTGAAGCTTTCTTT
TRBD2 TRBJ2-1 TRBV6-5 once CASSYKRESNEQFF TGTGCCAGCAGTTACAAGCGGGAGAGCAATGAGCAGTTCTTC
TRBD2 TRBJ2-7 TRBV2 . CASEGSGPSYEQYF TGTGCCAGCGAAGGTAGCGGGCCCTCCTACGAGCAGTACTTC
. TRBJ2-7 TRBV12-5 once CASGLARVVYEQYF TGTGCTAGTGGTTTGGCCAGGGTGGTCTACGAGCAGTACTTC
. TRBJ1-3 TRBV30 . CAWFQQAGNTIYF TGTGCCTGGTTTCAACAGGCTGGAAACACCATATATTTT
. TRBJ2-2 TRBV7-3 . CASSLGRTGELFF TGTGCCAGCAGCTTAGGGCGCACCGGGGAGCTGTTTTTT